This T cell receptor (beta chain) is from a study of blood T cell repertoires in COVID-19. Study information: Acute and convalescent COVID-19 specimens originated in the United States, Italy and Spain. The analysed material was cDNA or gDNA that came from T cells, B-cell-depleted T cells, or PBMCs.

Per the original methods: The assay estimated nucleated cells by amplifying reference gene primers. Using immunoSEQ multiplex PCR, the repertoire was profiled, and TCRdb retains in-frame clones only, with some absent. The V and J calls and clone size were taken over from that table, and D and trimming were inferred from the DNA. The sample holds about 170,000 clones, around 85% seen once. The CDR3 is made up of 13 amino acids. The germline V gene has CDR1 SQVTM and CDR2 ANQGSEA. The V and J ends lost 4 bases and 2 bases, in that order; junction bases with no gene match: 0. The sequence was obtained from a human donor with acute or convalescent COVID-19. The donor label of this sample is uncertain. This sequence joins TRBV29-1 and TRBJ2-1; 9 bases align to TRBD2. The material sequenced was peripheral blood. The CDR3 DNA follows: TGCAGCGTTGCTAGCGGGGCCTACAATGAGCAGTTCTTC. It specifies CSVASGAYNEQFF.